This T cell receptor (beta chain) was obtained from a study of blood T cells in healthy people across ages. Peripheral blood was drawn, ten milliliters per donor. The CDR3 spans 15 residues. Germline loops: CDR1 MNHNY, CDR2 SVGAGI (reference sequence). With 0 bases removed from V and 6 bases from J, the gap between germline ends came to 12 bases. Using a J-beta primer mix together with a sample-barcoded 5' primer, a second PCR was run for about 6 to 11 cycles. TCRdb re-called the 5' RACE reads through MiXCR, storing one row per CDR3 protein. The sample lists about 1.1 million distinct CDR3 sequences, roughly two fifths occurring once.

The V gene is TRBV6-6, the J gene TRBJ1-5, with a tentative D call TRBD1 (5 bases). This receptor was obtained from a young man in good health. The sample comprised blood. The CDR3 protein is CASSYSLPGTQPQHF. The CDR3 region has the DNA TGTGCCAGCAGTTACTCTTTACCGGGGACTCAGCCCCAGCATTTT.